A selection of T cell receptor beta chains follows, all from one sample in a study of T cell clusters in autoimmune cytopenias. TCRdb re-called the multiplex PCR reads and shows each CDR3 protein once, DNA omitted. This sample's table has about 5,000 distinct CDR3 sequences. The data were also submitted as part of a second study, on T cell repertoires in aging, cancer and after chemotherapy.

Sequences were obtained from peripheral blood. The receptors were sampled from a human donor in good health. The CDR3 runs from the conserved cysteine through the conserved F or W. Fields, in order: V gene, clone size, J gene, CDR3 protein. A clone size is listed for some rows: how often the clone was seen (once, few, many), or a class if it is expanded.

v_gene: TRBV27
abundance: .
j_gene: TRBJ2-7
CDR3aa: CASSPTSPPYEQYF

v_gene: TRBV5-5
abundance: medium-sized
j_gene: TRBJ2-1
CDR3aa: CASSLGQINYFSYNEQFF

v_gene: TRBV27
abundance: .
j_gene: TRBJ2-1
CDR3aa: CASSLSVGAPNEQFF

v_gene: TRBV13
abundance: .
j_gene: TRBJ1-2
CDR3aa: CASSQLDRLRYGYTF

v_gene: TRBV19
abundance: .
j_gene: TRBJ1-5
CDR3aa: CASSFLGQRNSNQPQHF

v_gene: TRBV30
abundance: .
j_gene: TRBJ2-7
CDR3aa: CAWTQQGISYEQYF

v_gene: TRBV29-1
abundance: .
j_gene: TRBJ2-7
CDR3aa: CSVRTGSSSYEQYF

v_gene: TRBV18
abundance: .
j_gene: TRBJ2-1
CDR3aa: CASSPQAISYNEQFF

v_gene: TRBV30
abundance: .
j_gene: TRBJ2-4
CDR3aa: CAWSLIESPAKNIQYF

v_gene: TRBV6-6
abundance: .
j_gene: TRBJ2-2
CDR3aa: CASSYPTGELFF

v_gene: TRBV30
abundance: .
j_gene: TRBJ1-3
CDR3aa: CATQTVSSGNTIYF

v_gene: TRBV29-1
abundance: medium-sized
j_gene: TRBJ2-5
CDR3aa: CSGDKGQGQETQYF

v_gene: TRBV5-6
abundance: .
j_gene: TRBJ2-6
CDR3aa: CASSLSVSSGANVLTF

v_gene: TRBV6-5
abundance: large
j_gene: TRBJ2-1
CDR3aa: CASSFYTGSSYNEQFF

v_gene: TRBV11-1
abundance: .
j_gene: TRBJ1-3
CDR3aa: CASSLASDWNTIYF

v_gene: TRBV6-5
abundance: medium-sized
j_gene: TRBJ2-3
CDR3aa: CASSPEEAADTQYF

v_gene: TRBV6-6
abundance: .
j_gene: TRBJ1-1
CDR3aa: CASATEGRGRTTEAFF

v_gene: TRBV19
abundance: .
j_gene: TRBJ2-1
CDR3aa: CASSIGGLVEQFF

v_gene: TRBV19
abundance: .
j_gene: TRBJ2-2
CDR3aa: CASSVTGGAPGELFF

v_gene: TRBV19
abundance: .
j_gene: TRBJ2-7
CDR3aa: CASSVGQGWYEQYF

v_gene: TRBV5-4
abundance: .
j_gene: TRBJ2-7
CDR3aa: CASSRPGANYEQYF

v_gene: TRBV5-1
abundance: .
j_gene: TRBJ2-3
CDR3aa: CASSLLRRDTQYF

v_gene: TRBV19
abundance: .
j_gene: TRBJ2-7
CDR3aa: CASSTGGSSYEQYF

v_gene: TRBV6-5
abundance: .
j_gene: TRBJ1-6
CDR3aa: CASRWQGDSPLHF

v_gene: TRBV5-5
abundance: medium-sized
j_gene: TRBJ2-3
CDR3aa: CASSGGTGGRADTQYF

v_gene: TRBV18
abundance: .
j_gene: TRBJ2-7
CDR3aa: CASSPLEFPSHEQYF

v_gene: TRBV12-3/TRBV12-4
abundance: .
j_gene: TRBJ1-1
CDR3aa: CASSIGHIGDTEAFF

v_gene: TRBV10-3
abundance: .
j_gene: TRBJ2-1
CDR3aa: CAISDYNEQFF

v_gene: TRBV6-2/TRBV6-3
abundance: .
j_gene: TRBJ2-1
CDR3aa: CASSPPRPVYNEQFF

v_gene: TRBV12-3/TRBV12-4
abundance: .
j_gene: TRBJ1-1
CDR3aa: CASSNSVVNTEAFF

v_gene: TRBV19
abundance: .
j_gene: TRBJ1-1
CDR3aa: CASSDQRDTEAFF

v_gene: TRBV5-5
abundance: .
j_gene: TRBJ2-7
CDR3aa: CASSPSGDLVLYEQYF

v_gene: TRBV7-9
abundance: .
j_gene: TRBJ2-7
CDR3aa: CASSLVPGSYEQYF

v_gene: TRBV19
abundance: .
j_gene: TRBJ1-1
CDR3aa: CASSWRGGTEAFF

v_gene: TRBV5-6
abundance: .
j_gene: TRBJ2-2
CDR3aa: CASSFRQGAVGTGELFF

v_gene: TRBV15
abundance: .
j_gene: TRBJ2-5
CDR3aa: CATSRGFQRKQETQYF

v_gene: TRBV30
abundance: .
j_gene: TRBJ2-3
CDR3aa: CAWSLGVLGTDTQYF

v_gene: TRBV6-5
abundance: .
j_gene: TRBJ2-7
CDR3aa: CASSSVSGEQYF

v_gene: TRBV5-1
abundance: .
j_gene: TRBJ2-2
CDR3aa: CASSLVSWDRGETGELFF

v_gene: TRBV5-1
abundance: .
j_gene: TRBJ1-4
CDR3aa: CASSLRTGNEKLFF

v_gene: TRBV6-5
abundance: medium-sized
j_gene: TRBJ2-1
CDR3aa: CASSIGEGGHNEQFF

v_gene: TRBV18
abundance: .
j_gene: TRBJ2-1
CDR3aa: CASSINDPGLAGVNEQFF

v_gene: TRBV24-1
abundance: .
j_gene: TRBJ1-1
CDR3aa: CATSDPTGRMNTEAFF

v_gene: TRBV7-2
abundance: medium-sized
j_gene: TRBJ2-3
CDR3aa: CASSPSPGDTQYF

v_gene: TRBV29-1
abundance: .
j_gene: TRBJ2-2
CDR3aa: CSVGLAELNTGELFF

v_gene: TRBV7-2
abundance: .
j_gene: TRBJ2-7
CDR3aa: CASSFTGEQYF

v_gene: TRBV6-1
abundance: .
j_gene: TRBJ2-5
CDR3aa: CASSELGGGGETQYF

v_gene: TRBV15
abundance: .
j_gene: TRBJ1-6
CDR3aa: CATSRGSLGVSPLHF

v_gene: TRBV6-1
abundance: .
j_gene: TRBJ2-1
CDR3aa: CASSERVLAISYNEQFF

v_gene: TRBV6-5
abundance: medium-sized
j_gene: TRBJ2-2
CDR3aa: CASTILPPGLAESNTGELFF

v_gene: TRBV7-6
abundance: .
j_gene: TRBJ2-1
CDR3aa: CASSPGTGAYNEQFF

v_gene: TRBV19
abundance: .
j_gene: TRBJ2-7
CDR3aa: CASRRQERSYEQYF

v_gene: TRBV15
abundance: medium-sized
j_gene: TRBJ2-5
CDR3aa: CATSSLDGGTAETQYF

v_gene: TRBV4-3
abundance: .
j_gene: TRBJ2-2
CDR3aa: CASSLGTGGTGELFF